The T cell receptor beta chain described here comes from a study of neurological immune-mediated disorders. Noted time point: longitudinal time-point 1 (baseline). The study built unsorted libraries from 2 million PBMCs kept at -80 C. This clonotype was observed at least ten times. The V end lost 0 bases, the J end lost 4 bases, and 13 bases lay between the germline ends. Germline V CDR1 and CDR2: DFQATT, SNEGSKA (reference sequence). This CDR3 region has 14 residues. The cDNA was generated through 5'RACE incorporating 10-nucleotide random UMIs. TCRdb redid the calling of the 5' RACE reads with MiXCR, one entry per CDR3 protein. The repertoire has around 49,000 distinct CDR3 sequences, 10% of them found once; the top ten carry approximately 1.5%.

The V gene is TRBV20-1, the J gene TRBJ2-7, with a weak D call TRBD1 (5 bases). The sample comprised PBMCs. The clonotype was recovered from a woman in her 40s in good health. The DNA of the CDR3 is TGCAGTGCTAGAGATTCAGGGAATATATACGAGCAGTACTTC. The encoded protein is CSARDSGNIYEQYF.